The 16 T cell receptor beta chains below were found in one sample sequenced in a study of cytomegalovirus exposure and HLA in healthy donors. PCR was performed using 60 Vbeta and 13 Jbeta primers. Sequenced by immunoSEQ multiplex PCR; TCRdb stores in-frame clones only, minus some. The sample lists about 160,000 clones, 65% to 80% seen once, with roughly 3% in the top ten. Sequences were obtained from PBMCs. These receptors came from a woman in her forties or fifties in good health and CMV-seropositive.

This chain connects TRBV19 to TRBJ2-2; unclear D gene. Germline V lookup: CDR1 LNHDA, CDR2 SQIVND (reference sequence). Trimming stripped 5 bases from V and 1 base from J, with 8 bases between. The CDR3 is 14 residues long. CDR3 protein: CASSLGWNTGELFF. CDR3 nucleotides: TGTGCCAGTAGTCTTGGCTGGAACACCGGGGAGCTGTTTTTT.

The V gene is TRBV13, the J gene TRBJ1-1, with TRBD1 matching 10 bases. The germline gives CDR1 PRHDT, CDR2 FYEKMQ (reference sequence). V trimming: 4 bases; J trimming: 3 bases; junction bases outside the gene matches: 5. The CDR3 is 15 amino acids. CDR3 in amino acids: CASSSKGTGDTEAFF. CDR3 DNA: TGTGCCAGCAGCTCAAAAGGGACAGGGGACACTGAAGCTTTCTTT.

The chain combines TRBV11-3 with TRBJ2-2, with no clear D. The CDR3 length is 12 residues. V was trimmed by 2 bases and J by 8 bases, leaving 6 bases between them. CDR1 is SGHNT and CDR2 is YENEEA in the germline V gene. The CDR3 DNA is TGTGCCAGCAGCTTATCACTGGGGGAGCTGTTTTTT. Protein sequence: CASSLSLGELFF.

The V gene is TRBV7-9, the J gene TRBJ2-3; 10 nucleotides match TRBD2. With 2 bases clipped from V and 3 bases from J, the junction kept 5 bases outside the gene matches. This CDR3 has 16 residues. Looked up from germline, CDR1 is SEHNR and CDR2 is FQNEAQ (reference sequence). In nucleotides, the CDR3 is TGTGCCAGCAGCTTATTTATTAGCGGGGGGACAGATACGCAGTATTTT. Translating it yields CASSLFISGGTDTQYF.

The J gene is TRBJ2-1, the V gene TRBV2, with D possibly being TRBD1 (6 bases). The CDR3 consists of 13 residues. The ends were cut back, 9 bases at V and 4 bases at J, with 13 bases in the middle. Germline values: CDR1 SNHLY, CDR2 FYNNEI. For the CDR3, the DNA is TGTGCCAGTACGGGACAAACTTACAATGAGCAGTTCTTC. Its protein is CASTGQTYNEQFF.

The chain employs TRBV7-9 and TRBJ2-3; D gene unclear. The CDR3 covers 14 residues. The germline V and J ends were trimmed by 4 bases and 2 bases, with 10 bases remaining between them. The germline V gene has CDR1 SEHNR and CDR2 FQNEAQ (reference sequence). The CDR3 reads CASSSGSPTDTQYF. CDR3 nucleotides: TGTGCCAGCAGCTCAGGTTCACCCACAGATACGCAGTATTTT.

For this clone: In the same sample, other DNA sequences code for this CDR3. The gene calls are TRBV5-6 and TRBJ1-3; a weak D match, TRBD1 (5 bases). Germline loops: CDR1 SGHDT, CDR2 YYEEEE. Deletions cut 6 bases from V and 4 bases from J, with 20 bases between. The CDR3 has 16 amino acids. The chain's CDR3 is CASNFDSLDSGNTIYF. In DNA form, the CDR3 reads TGTGCCAGCAACTTCGACAGCCTCGACTCCGGAAACACCATATATTTT.

The V gene is TRBV6-1, the J gene TRBJ2-7; the D gene is possibly TRBD2 (5 bases). Germline CDR1 and CDR2: MNHNS and SASEGT. The CDR3 totals 14 residues. The V end was cut by 4 bases, the J end by 2 bases, with 12 bases between. The CDR3 loop reads CASSAHGLPYEQYF. CDR3 DNA sequence: TGTGCCAGCAGTGCCCATGGACTCCCCTACGAGCAGTACTTC.

V and J are TRBV5-5 and TRBJ1-4, with D possibly being TRBD1 (5 bases). This CDR3 contains 15 residues. The V gene's germline CDR1 is SGHKS and CDR2 YYEKEE (reference sequence). Trimming took 0 bases from V and 5 from J, leaving 11 bases between them. As DNA, the CDR3 is TGTGCCAGCAGCTTGGAGGGCGGACAAAATGAAAAACTGTTTTTT. Its protein is CASSLEGGQNEKLFF.

The chain is built from TRBV5-4 and TRBJ1-2; maybe TRBD1 (6 bases). V was shortened by 4 bases and J by 6 bases, with 13 bases between the two germline ends. This CDR3 contains 13 residues. Germline V gene sequence: CDR1 SGHNT, CDR2 YYREEE (reference sequence). The CDR3 loop is CASSPTRTDGYTF. The CDR3 nucleotides are TGTGCCAGCAGCCCTACGAGGACAGATGGCTACACCTTC.

This clone has more than one count but fewer than ten. The chain combines TRBV5-5 with TRBJ2-3, with 10 bases lining up with TRBD2. The V segment lost 4 bases and the J segment 2 bases; nucleotides outside the gene matches: 10. This CDR3 region has 17 residues. Germline lookup yields CDR1 SGHKS and CDR2 YYEKEE (reference sequence). CDR3 residues: CASSHGASGGYTDTQYF. The CDR3 DNA reads as TGTGCCAGCAGCCACGGAGCTAGCGGGGGATACACAGATACGCAGTATTTT.

The V call is TRBV6-1, the J call TRBJ1-6; D is uncertain. Trimming cost V 3 bases and J 9 bases, with 3 bases left between them. Germline values: CDR1 MNHNS, CDR2 SASEGT. There are 11 residues in the CDR3. The DNA for the CDR3 is TGTGCCAGCAGTGACTTTTCACCCCTCCACTTT. This codes for CASSDFSPLHF.

V and J are TRBV2 and TRBJ1-4, with 8 bases fitting TRBD1. The V and J ends lost 10 bases and 10 bases, in that order; junction bases with no gene match: 8. This CDR3 contains 12 residues. Per the germline V gene, CDR1 is SNHLY and CDR2 is FYNNEI. The CDR3 DNA is TGTGCCACCTCCGGGACAGGAGGAAAACTGTTTTTT. As protein: CATSGTGGKLFF.

The CDR3 region is CASRLQGAGEKLFF. DNA for the CDR3: TGTGCCAGCAGATTACAGGGGGCGGGGGAAAAACTGTTTTTT. The V gene is TRBV6-5, the J gene TRBJ1-4, with 9 bases aligning to TRBD1. V dropped 6 bases and J dropped 8; count of bases not matched to a gene: 7. The CDR3 has 14 residues. CDR1 and CDR2 (germline): MNHEY, SVGAGI.

This clone was counted between two and nine times. The J gene is TRBJ1-6, the V gene TRBV6-5; 7 bases match TRBD1. The CDR3 consists of 14 residues. Trimming took 6 bases from V and 10 from J; bases not matched to a gene: 9. Germline loops: CDR1 MNHEY, CDR2 SVGAGI. Written as DNA, the CDR3 is TGTGCCAGCAGCTACGACAGGGAAGGGTCACCCCTCCACTTT. The encoded protein is CASSYDREGSPLHF.

This clone showed up just once. The V gene is TRBV18, the J gene TRBJ1-4, with 7 positions matching TRBD1. The CDR3 runs 15 residues. The germline V gene has CDR1 KGHSH and CDR2 LQKENI. V was clipped by 3 bases and J by 1 base; unmatched bases: 2. The CDR3 bases are TGTGCCAGCTCACCTACAGGGGTAACTAATGAAAAACTGTTTTTT. Residues: CASSPTGVTNEKLFF.